These 3 T cell receptor beta chains were all obtained from the same sample, sequenced in a study of shared clonotypes between healthy human individuals. Positive CCR7 selection of CD45RO-negative cells yielded the naive CD8 cells, and terminally differentiated effector memory CD45RA+ cells were excluded. Method: immunoSEQ multiplex PCR; TCRdb's copy keeps in-frame clones and lacks some. Among about 2.2 million clones listed, 93% were seen once. What was sequenced was naive CD8+ T cells from PBMCs. The source of these receptors is a man aged 18 to 30 in good health. Some clones in this sample may be carry-over from other donors' samples.

The CDR3 here is CASSLVGSRKGGGYTF. In DNA, the CDR3 is TGTGCCAGCAGCTTGGTGGGCAGCCGAAAGGGGGGTGGCTACACCTTC. The rearrangement uses TRBV5-4 and TRBJ1-2; TRBD1 is a possible D gene (6 bases). CDR1 SGHNT and CDR2 YYREEE come from the germline V gene (reference sequence). The CDR3 is 16 amino acids. Between the trimmed V and J ends, which lost 0 bases and 7 bases, there was a span of 19 bases. Full variable domain (remainder filled in from reference TRBV5-4 and TRBJ1-2): ETGVTQSPTHLIKTRGQQVTLRCSSQSGHNTVSWYQQALGQGPQFIFQYYREEENGRGNFPPRFSGLQFPNYSSELNVNALELDDSALYLCASSLVGSRKGGGYTFGSGTRLTVV.

The genes are TRBV5-6 and TRBJ2-5, with D hard to call. Germline CDR1 SGHDT, CDR2 YYEEEE. CDR3 length equals 12 residues. Trimming pared 1 base from V and 1 base from J, leaving 2 bases between. The CDR3 DNA sequence: TGTGCCAGCAGCTTGCGCCAAGAGACCCAGTACTTC. Protein product: CASSLRQETQYF.

The chain is built from TRBV25-1 and TRBJ2-7; D could derive from TRBD1 or TRBD2 (6 bases each). CDR1 is MGHDK and CDR2 is SYGVNS in the germline V gene. The CDR3 spans 14 residues. Trimming shortened V by 1 base and J by 4 bases, and 11 bases separated the two germline ends. The CDR3 here is CASSESGDWYEQYF. Here the CDR3 DNA reads TGTGCCAGCAGTGAATCAGGGGACTGGTACGAGCAGTACTTC.